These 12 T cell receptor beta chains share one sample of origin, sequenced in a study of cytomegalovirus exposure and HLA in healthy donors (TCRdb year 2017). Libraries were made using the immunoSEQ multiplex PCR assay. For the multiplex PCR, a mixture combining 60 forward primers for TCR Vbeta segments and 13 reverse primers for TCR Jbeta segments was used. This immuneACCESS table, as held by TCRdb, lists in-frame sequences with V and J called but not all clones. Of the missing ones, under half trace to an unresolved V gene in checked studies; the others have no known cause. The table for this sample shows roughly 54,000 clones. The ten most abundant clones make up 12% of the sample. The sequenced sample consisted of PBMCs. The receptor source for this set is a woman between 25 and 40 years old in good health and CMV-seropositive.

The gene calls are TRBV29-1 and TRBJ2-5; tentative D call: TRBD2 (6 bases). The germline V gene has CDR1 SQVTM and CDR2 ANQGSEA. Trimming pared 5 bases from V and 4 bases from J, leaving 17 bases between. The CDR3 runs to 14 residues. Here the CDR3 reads CSVTPGGVGETQYF. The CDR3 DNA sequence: TGCAGCGTTACCCCGGGCGGGGTTGGAGAGACCCAGTACTTC.

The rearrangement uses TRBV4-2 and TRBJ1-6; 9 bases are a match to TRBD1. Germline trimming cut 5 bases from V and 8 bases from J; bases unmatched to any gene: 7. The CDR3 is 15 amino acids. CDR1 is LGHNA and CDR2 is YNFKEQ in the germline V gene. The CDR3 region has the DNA TGTGCCAGCAGCACCCCGGGACAGGGATATTCACCCCTCCACTTT. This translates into CASSTPGQGYSPLHF.

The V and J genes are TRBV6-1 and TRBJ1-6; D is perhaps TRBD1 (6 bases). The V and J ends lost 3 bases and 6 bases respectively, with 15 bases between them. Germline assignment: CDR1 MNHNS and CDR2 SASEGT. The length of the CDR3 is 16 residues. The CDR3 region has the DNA TGTGCCAGCAGTGAGCTACCGGGACAAACTAATTCACCCCTCCACTTT. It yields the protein CASSELPGQTNSPLHF.

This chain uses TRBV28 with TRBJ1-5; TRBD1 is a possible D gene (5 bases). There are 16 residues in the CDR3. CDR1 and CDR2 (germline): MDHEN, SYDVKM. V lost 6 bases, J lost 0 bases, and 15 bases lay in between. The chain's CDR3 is CASSLAGGGSNQPQHF. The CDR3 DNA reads TGTGCCAGCAGCCTGGCGGGGGGGGGTAGCAATCAGCCCCAGCATTTT. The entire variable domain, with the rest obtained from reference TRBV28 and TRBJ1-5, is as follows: DVKVTQSSRYLVKRTGEKVFLECVQDMDHENMFWYRQDPGLGLRLIYFSYDVKMKEKGDIPEGYSVSREKKERFSLILESASTNQTSMYLCASSLAGGGSNQPQHFGDGTRLSIL.

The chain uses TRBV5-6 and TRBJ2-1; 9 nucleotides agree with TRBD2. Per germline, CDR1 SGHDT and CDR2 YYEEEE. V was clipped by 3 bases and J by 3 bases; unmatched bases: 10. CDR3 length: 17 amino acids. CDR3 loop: CASSSEYRTSVYNEQFF. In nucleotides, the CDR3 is TGTGCCAGCAGCTCCGAATATCGGACTAGCGTCTACAATGAGCAGTTCTTC.

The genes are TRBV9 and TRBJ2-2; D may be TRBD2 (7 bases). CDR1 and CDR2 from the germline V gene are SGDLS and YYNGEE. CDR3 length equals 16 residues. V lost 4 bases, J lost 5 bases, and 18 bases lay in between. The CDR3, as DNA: TGTGCCAGCAGCCCCTTGGGGGGGGCCCGTACCGGGGAGCTGTTTTTT. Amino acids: CASSPLGGARTGELFF.

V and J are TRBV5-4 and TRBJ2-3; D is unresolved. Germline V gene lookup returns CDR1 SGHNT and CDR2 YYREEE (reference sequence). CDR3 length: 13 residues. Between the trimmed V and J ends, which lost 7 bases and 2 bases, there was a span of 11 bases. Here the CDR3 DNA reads TGTGCCAGCTCCGGGTCCAACACAGATACGCAGTATTTT. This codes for CASSGSNTDTQYF. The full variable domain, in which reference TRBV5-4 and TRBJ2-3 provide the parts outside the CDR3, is ETGVTQSPTHLIKTRGQQVTLRCSSQSGHNTVSWYQQALGQGPQFIFQYYREEENGRGNFPPRFSGLQFPNYSSELNVNALELDDSALYLCASSGSNTDTQYFGPGTRLTVL.

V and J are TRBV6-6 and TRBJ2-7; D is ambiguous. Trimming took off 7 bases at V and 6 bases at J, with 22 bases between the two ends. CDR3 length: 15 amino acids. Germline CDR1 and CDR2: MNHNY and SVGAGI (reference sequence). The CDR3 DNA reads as TGTGCCAGCACCCCGGTGTGGAGTACGGGTAGCGAGCAGTACTTC. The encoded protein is CASTPVWSTGSEQYF.

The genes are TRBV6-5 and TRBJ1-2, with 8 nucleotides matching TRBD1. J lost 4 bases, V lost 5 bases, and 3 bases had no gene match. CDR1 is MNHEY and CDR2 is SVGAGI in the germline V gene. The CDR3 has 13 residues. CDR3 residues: CASSRTGFYGYTF. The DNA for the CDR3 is TGTGCCAGCAGTCGGACAGGGTTCTATGGCTACACCTTC.

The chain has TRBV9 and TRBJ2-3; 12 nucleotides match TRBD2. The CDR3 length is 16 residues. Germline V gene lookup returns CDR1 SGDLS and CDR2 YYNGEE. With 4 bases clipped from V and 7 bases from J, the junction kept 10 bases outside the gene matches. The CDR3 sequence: CASSPLGLAGGYTQYF. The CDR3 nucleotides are TGTGCCAGCAGCCCCCTGGGGCTAGCGGGGGGGTATACGCAGTATTTT.

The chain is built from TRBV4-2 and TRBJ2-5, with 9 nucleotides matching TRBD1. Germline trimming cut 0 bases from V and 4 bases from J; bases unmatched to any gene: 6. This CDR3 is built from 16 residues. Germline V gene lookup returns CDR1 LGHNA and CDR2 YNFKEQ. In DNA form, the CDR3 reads TGTGCCAGCAGCCAAGATCTGGCGGACAGGGGAGAGACCCAGTACTTC. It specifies CASSQDLADRGETQYF.

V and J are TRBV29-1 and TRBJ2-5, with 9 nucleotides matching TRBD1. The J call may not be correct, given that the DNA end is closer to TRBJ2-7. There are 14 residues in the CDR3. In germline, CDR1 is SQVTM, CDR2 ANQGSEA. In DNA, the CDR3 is TGCAGCATGGGGGGCCCGGGACAGGGAGACGAGCAGTACTTC. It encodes CSMGGPGQGDEQYF.